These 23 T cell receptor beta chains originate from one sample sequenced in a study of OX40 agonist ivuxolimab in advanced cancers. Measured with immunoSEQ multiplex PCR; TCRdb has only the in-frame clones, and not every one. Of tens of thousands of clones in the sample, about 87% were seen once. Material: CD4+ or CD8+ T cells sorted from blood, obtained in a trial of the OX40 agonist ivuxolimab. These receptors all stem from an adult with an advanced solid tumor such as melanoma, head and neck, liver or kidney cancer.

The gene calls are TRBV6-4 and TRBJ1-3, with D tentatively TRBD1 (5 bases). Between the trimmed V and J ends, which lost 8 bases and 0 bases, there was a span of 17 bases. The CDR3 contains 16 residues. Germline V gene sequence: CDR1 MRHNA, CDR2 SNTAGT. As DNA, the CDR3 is TGTGCCAGCCGCCCCCGGGGACGAATCTCTGGAAACACCATATATTTT. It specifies CASRPRGRISGNTIYF.

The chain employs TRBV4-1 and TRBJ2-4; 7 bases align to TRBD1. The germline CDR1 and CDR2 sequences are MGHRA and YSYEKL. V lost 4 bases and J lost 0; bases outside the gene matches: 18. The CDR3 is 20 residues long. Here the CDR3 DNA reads TGCGCCAGCAGCCCAGCCTTAGGGACAGACCACTTACTAGCCAAAAACATTCAGTACTTC. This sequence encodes CASSPALGTDHLLAKNIQYF.

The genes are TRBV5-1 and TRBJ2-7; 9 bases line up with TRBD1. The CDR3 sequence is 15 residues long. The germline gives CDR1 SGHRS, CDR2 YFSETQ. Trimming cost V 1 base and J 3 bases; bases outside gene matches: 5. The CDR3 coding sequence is TGCGCCAGCAGCTTGTACAGGGGGCTAGGCTACGAGCAGTACTTC. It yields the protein CASSLYRGLGYEQYF.

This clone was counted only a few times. As DNA, the CDR3 is TGTGCCAGCAGCGGCCGTCTAGGGACCCAGTACTTC. The encoded protein is CASSGRLGTQYF. V and J are TRBV5-6 and TRBJ2-5; D not resolved. Germline V gene lookup returns CDR1 SGHDT and CDR2 YYEEEE. This CDR3 comprises 12 residues. Trimming shortened V by 4 bases and J by 7 bases, and 11 bases separated the two germline ends.

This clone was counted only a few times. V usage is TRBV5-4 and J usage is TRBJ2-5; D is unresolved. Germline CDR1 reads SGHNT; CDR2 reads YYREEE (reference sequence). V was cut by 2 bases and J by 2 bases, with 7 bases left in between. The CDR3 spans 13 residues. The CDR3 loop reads CASSFGQQETQYF. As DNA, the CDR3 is TGTGCCAGCAGCTTTGGTCAGCAAGAGACCCAGTACTTC.

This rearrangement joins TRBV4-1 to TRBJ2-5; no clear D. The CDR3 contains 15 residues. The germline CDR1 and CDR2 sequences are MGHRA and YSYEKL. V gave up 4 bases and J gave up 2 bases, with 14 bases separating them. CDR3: CASSPNKAVQETQYF. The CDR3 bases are TGCGCCAGCAGCCCAAACAAGGCTGTTCAAGAGACCCAGTACTTC.

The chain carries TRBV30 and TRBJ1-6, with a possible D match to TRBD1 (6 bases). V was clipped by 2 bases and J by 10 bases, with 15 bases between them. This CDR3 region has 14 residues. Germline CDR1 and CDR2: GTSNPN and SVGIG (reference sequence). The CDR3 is CAWSITTGTSPLHF. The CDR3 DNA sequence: TGTGCCTGGAGTATCACGACAGGAACATCACCCCTCCACTTT.

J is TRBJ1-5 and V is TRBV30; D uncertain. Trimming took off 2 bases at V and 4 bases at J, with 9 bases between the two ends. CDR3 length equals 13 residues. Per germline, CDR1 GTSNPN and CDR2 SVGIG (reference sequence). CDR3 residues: CAWSFVENQPQHF. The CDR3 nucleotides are TGTGCCTGGAGTTTTGTAGAAAATCAGCCCCAGCATTTT.

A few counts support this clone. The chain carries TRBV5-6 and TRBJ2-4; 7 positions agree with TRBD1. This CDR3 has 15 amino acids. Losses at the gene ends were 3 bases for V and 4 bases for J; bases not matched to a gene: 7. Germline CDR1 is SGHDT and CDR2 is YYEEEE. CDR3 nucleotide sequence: TGTGCCAGCAGCTCGACCGGGACAGCAAAAAACATTCAGTACTTC. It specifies CASSSTGTAKNIQYF.

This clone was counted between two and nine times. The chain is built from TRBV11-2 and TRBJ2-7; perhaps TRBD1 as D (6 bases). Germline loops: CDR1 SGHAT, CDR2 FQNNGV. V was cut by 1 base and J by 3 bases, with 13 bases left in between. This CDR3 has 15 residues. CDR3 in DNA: TGTGCCAGCAGCTTAGTTCATAAACAGGGCTACGAGCAGTACTTC. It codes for CASSLVHKQGYEQYF.

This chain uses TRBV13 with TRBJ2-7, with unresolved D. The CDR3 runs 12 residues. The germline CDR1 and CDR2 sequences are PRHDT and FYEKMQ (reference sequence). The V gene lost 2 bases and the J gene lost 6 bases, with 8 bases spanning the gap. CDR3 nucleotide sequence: TGTGCCAGCAGCTTAAGGTGGGGCGAGCAGTACTTC. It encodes CASSLRWGEQYF.

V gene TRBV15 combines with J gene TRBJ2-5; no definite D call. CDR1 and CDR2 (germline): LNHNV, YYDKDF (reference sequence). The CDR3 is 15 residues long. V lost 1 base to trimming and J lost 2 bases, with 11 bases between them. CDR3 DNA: TGTGCCACCAGCAGAGGGGTGGCAGGACAAGAGACCCAGTACTTC. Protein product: CATSRGVAGQETQYF.

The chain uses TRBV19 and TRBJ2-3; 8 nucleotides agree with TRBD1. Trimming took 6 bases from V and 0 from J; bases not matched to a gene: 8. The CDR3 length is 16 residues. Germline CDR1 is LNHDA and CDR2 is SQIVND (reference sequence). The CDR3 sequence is CASRSQGVSSTDTQYF. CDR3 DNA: TGTGCCAGTAGATCACAGGGGGTCTCTAGCACAGATACGCAGTATTTT.

The CDR3 nucleotides read TGTGCCAGCAGCGGGACTAGCGGGGGTTATGAGCAGTTCTTC. It yields the protein CASSGTSGGYEQFF. The chain uses TRBV6-5 and TRBJ2-1, with TRBD2 matching over 14 bases. With V trimmed by 6 bases and J by 8 bases, 3 bases remained unmatched. This CDR3 contains 14 residues. Germline V gene lookup returns CDR1 MNHEY and CDR2 SVGAGI.

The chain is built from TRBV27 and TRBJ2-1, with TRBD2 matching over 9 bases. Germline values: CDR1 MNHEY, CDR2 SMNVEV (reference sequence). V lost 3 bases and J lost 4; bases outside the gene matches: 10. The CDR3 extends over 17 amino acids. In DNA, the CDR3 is TGTGCCAGCAGTTTCCGACTCTCTAGCGGGATTTACAATGAGCAGTTCTTC. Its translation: CASSFRLSSGIYNEQFF.

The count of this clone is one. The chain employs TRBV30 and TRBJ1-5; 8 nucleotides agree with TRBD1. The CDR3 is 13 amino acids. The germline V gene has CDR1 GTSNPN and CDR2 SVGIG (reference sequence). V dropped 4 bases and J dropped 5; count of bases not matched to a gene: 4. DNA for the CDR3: TGTGCCTGGACAGGGGGCTTGGATCAGCCCCAGCATTTT. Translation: CAWTGGLDQPQHF.

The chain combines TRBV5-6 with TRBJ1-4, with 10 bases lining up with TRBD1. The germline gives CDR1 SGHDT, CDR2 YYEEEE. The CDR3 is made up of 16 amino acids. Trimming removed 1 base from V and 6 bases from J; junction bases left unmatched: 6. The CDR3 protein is CASSLLGTGEDEKLFF. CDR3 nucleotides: TGTGCCAGCAGCTTGCTCGGGACAGGGGAGGATGAAAAACTGTTTTTT.

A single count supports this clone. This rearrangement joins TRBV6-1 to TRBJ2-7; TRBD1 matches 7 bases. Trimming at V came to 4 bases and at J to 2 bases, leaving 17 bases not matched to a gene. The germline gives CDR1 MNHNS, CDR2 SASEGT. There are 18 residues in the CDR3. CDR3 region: CASSVLFFPTGLPYEQYF. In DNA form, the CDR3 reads TGTGCCAGCAGTGTGCTTTTTTTTCCGACAGGGCTACCCTACGAGCAGTACTTC.

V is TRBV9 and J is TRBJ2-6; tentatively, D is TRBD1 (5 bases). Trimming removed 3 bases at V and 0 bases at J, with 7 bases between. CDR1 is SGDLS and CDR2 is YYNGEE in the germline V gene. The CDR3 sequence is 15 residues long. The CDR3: CASSATVSGANVLTF. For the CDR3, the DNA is TGTGCCAGCAGCGCGACAGTCTCTGGGGCCAACGTCCTGACTTTC. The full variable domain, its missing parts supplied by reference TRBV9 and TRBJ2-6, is DSGVTQTPKHLITATGQRVTLRCSPRSGDLSVYWYQQSLDQGLQFLIQYYNGEERAKGNILERFSAQQFPDLHSELNLSSLELGDSALYFCASSATVSGANVLTFGAGSRLTVL.

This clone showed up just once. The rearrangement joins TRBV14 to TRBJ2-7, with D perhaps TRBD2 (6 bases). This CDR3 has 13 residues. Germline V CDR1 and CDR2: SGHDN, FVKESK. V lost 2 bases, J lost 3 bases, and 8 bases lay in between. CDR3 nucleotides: TGTGCCAGCAGCCAACCCGGGGGCTACGAGCAGTACTTC. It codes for CASSQPGGYEQYF.

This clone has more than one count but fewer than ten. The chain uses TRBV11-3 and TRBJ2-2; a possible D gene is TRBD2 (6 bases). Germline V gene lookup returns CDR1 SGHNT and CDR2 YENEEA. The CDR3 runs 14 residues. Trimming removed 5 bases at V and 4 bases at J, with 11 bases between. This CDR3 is CASSRLGGTGELFF. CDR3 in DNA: TGTGCCAGCAGCCGATTGGGAGGCACCGGGGAGCTGTTTTTT.

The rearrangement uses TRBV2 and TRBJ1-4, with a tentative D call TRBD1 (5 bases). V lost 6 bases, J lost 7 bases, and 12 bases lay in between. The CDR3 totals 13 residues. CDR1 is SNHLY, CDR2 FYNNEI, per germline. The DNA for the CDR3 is TGTGCCAGCAGGACAGACCCCCGTGAAAAACTGTTTTTT. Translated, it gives CASRTDPREKLFF.

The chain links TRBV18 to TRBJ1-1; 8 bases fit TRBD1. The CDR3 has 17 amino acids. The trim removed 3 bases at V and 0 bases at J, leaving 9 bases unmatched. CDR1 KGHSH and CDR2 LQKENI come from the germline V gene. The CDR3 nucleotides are TGTGCCAGCTCACCGCTACCAACGGGACAGGTGAACACTGAAGCTTTCTTT. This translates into CASSPLPTGQVNTEAFF.